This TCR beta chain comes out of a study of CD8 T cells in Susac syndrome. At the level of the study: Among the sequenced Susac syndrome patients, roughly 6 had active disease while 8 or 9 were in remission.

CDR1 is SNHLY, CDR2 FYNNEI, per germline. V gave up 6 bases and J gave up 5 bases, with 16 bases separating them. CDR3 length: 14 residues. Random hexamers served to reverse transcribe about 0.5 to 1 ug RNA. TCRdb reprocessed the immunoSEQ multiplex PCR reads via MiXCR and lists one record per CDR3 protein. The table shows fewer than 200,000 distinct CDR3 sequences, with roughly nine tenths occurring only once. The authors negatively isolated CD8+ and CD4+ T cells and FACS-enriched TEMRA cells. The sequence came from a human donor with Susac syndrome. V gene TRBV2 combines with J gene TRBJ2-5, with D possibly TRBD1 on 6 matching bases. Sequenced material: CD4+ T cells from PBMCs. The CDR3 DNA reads TGTGCCAGCAGCGCCATTAGACAGGTTGAGACCCAGTACTTC. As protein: CASSAIRQVETQYF.